These 13 T cell receptor beta chains came from one sample sequenced in a study of immune evolution from preneoplasia to lung adenocarcinoma. The protocol was immunoSEQ multiplex PCR, while the TCRdb copy is restricted to in-frame clones and leaves out a portion. The table has about 8,100 clones, 65% to 90% seen once; the top ten hold 2.5% to 3.5%. The sequenced sample was FFPE minimally invasive lung adenocarcinoma tissue. Receptor source: a person aged 70 to 80 with lung adenocarcinoma.

V usage is TRBV4-1 and J usage is TRBJ2-5, with 8 bases fitting TRBD2. Germline V gives CDR1 MGHRA, CDR2 YSYEKL. V dropped 1 base and J dropped 0; count of bases not matched to a gene: 10. CDR3 length: 18 amino acids. In nucleotides, the CDR3 is TGCGCCAGCAGCCAAGGGACTAGCTTCTCCCTCTACCAAGAGACCCAGTACTTC. It codes for CASSQGTSFSLYQETQYF.

The genes are TRBV9 and TRBJ2-1; no clear D. CDR3 length: 14 amino acids. CDR1 is SGDLS, CDR2 YYNGEE, per germline. The V and J ends lost 0 bases and 7 bases respectively, with 11 bases between them. This CDR3 reads CASSVGTPSNEQFF. As DNA, the CDR3 is TGTGCCAGCAGCGTAGGAACTCCCTCGAATGAGCAGTTCTTC.

The chain uses TRBV30 and TRBJ1-2; D unresolved. The CDR3 totals 11 residues. V was cut by 7 bases and J by 4 bases, with 10 bases left in between. CDR1 and CDR2 (germline): GTSNPN, SVGIG (reference sequence). The CDR3 region is CASYGVYGYTF. In DNA form, the CDR3 reads TGTGCCTCCTACGGGGTCTATGGCTACACCTTC.

In its sample, this clone ranks as large (0.1 to 1%). The chain carries TRBV9 and TRBJ1-2, with 7 bases lining up with TRBD1. The CDR3 has 15 amino acids. Trimming removed 3 bases from V and 7 bases from J; junction bases left unmatched: 12. Germline-derived CDR1 and CDR2 are SGDLS and YYNGEE. DNA of the CDR3: TGTGCCAGCAGCGGGGTGGGACAGCTGAGGGCTGGCTACACCTTC. Its protein is CASSGVGQLRAGYTF.

This rearrangement joins TRBV4-1 to TRBJ1-6; D is unresolved. The ends were cut back, 1 base at V and 11 bases at J, with 18 bases in the middle. This CDR3 is built from 16 residues. Germline V gives CDR1 MGHRA, CDR2 YSYEKL. CDR3 region: CASSQVGQYRGTPLHF. CDR3 coding DNA: TGCGCCAGCAGCCAAGTAGGCCAGTACCGTGGGACACCCCTCCACTTT.

The gene calls are TRBV28 and TRBJ1-2; no clear D. Trimming stripped 2 bases from V and 7 bases from J, with 8 bases between. CDR1 is MDHEN and CDR2 is SYDVKM in the germline V gene. This CDR3 has 12 amino acids. CDR3 coding DNA: TGTGCCAGCAGTTTAGGGGAGTTTGGCTACACCTTC. Its protein is CASSLGEFGYTF.

The rearrangement joins TRBV29-1 to TRBJ1-2, with a tentative D call TRBD1 (5 bases). CDR3 length: 13 amino acids. V was trimmed by 5 bases and J by 1 base, leaving 11 bases between them. Germline-derived CDR1 and CDR2 are SQVTM and ANQGSEA. CDR3 DNA sequence: TGCAGCGTTCGGCGGGGGTTTAACTATGGCTACACCTTC. Protein sequence: CSVRRGFNYGYTF.

This chain connects TRBV4-1 to TRBJ2-3; 13 nucleotides align to TRBD2. CDR3 size: 17 residues. The germline V gene encodes CDR1 MGHRA and CDR2 YSYEKL. V lost 4 bases, J lost 2 bases, and 6 bases stayed unmatched. The CDR3 DNA follows: TGCGCCAGCAGCCCATTCGGGACTAGCGGGACCACAGATACGCAGTATTTT. This encodes CASSPFGTSGTTDTQYF.

This chain joins TRBV5-6 and TRBJ2-5; a possible D gene is TRBD2 (6 bases). V was pared by 4 bases and J by 5 bases, with 18 bases between. Germline CDR1 reads SGHDT; CDR2 reads YYEEEE. The CDR3 contains 15 residues. This CDR3 is CASSRGTEGWETQYF. The CDR3 coding sequence is TGTGCCAGCAGCCGGGGGACGGAGGGATGGGAGACCCAGTACTTC.

The chain has TRBV5-1 and TRBJ2-7, with 11 bases matching TRBD1. J gave up 3 bases and V 4 bases, and 6 bases lay outside the gene matches. This CDR3 comprises 15 residues. The germline V gene encodes CDR1 SGHRS and CDR2 YFSETQ. The CDR3 nucleotides read TGCGCCAGCAGCCCCTGGGGGACAGGGGGCTACGAGCAGTACTTC. It codes for CASSPWGTGGYEQYF.

This clone is medium-sized. The chain uses TRBV5-1 and TRBJ2-7; TRBD1 or TRBD2 may be the D gene (5 bases each). The germline gives CDR1 SGHRS, CDR2 YFSETQ. The CDR3 is 15 amino acids. V lost 5 bases and J lost 0, with 15 bases in between. CDR3 residues: CASRVEPGSSYEQYF. The CDR3 nucleotides read TGCGCCAGCAGGGTTGAGCCAGGGAGCTCCTACGAGCAGTACTTC.

The rearrangement uses TRBV18 and TRBJ1-1; a weak D match, TRBD1 (5 bases). CDR3 length: 15 amino acids. Deletions cut 0 bases from V and 0 bases from J, with 8 bases between. Looked up from germline, CDR1 is KGHSH and CDR2 is LQKENI. The CDR3 region has the DNA TGTGCCAGCTCACCACCGGCAGGGCTGAACACTGAAGCTTTCTTT. Protein product: CASSPPAGLNTEAFF.

The chain uses TRBV7-2 and TRBJ1-2; the D is unclear. V gave up 1 base and J gave up 1 base, with 10 bases separating them. The CDR3 is 15 amino acids. Looked up from germline, CDR1 is SGHTA and CDR2 is FQGNSA. CDR3 sequence: CASSLVGTGNYGYTF. The CDR3 region has the DNA TGTGCCAGCAGCTTAGTCGGCACCGGTAACTATGGCTACACCTTC. Combining the CDR3 with reference TRBV7-2 and TRBJ1-2 gives the whole variable domain GAGVSQSPSNKVTEKGKDVELRCDPISGHTALYWYRQSLGQGLEFLIYFQGNSAPDKSGLPSDRFSAERTGGSVSTLTIQRTQQEDSAVYLCASSLVGTGNYGYTFGSGTRLTVV.